One and the same sample provided the 22 T cell receptor beta chains below, sequenced in a study of shared clonotypes between healthy human individuals. Using immunoSEQ multiplex PCR, the repertoire was profiled, and TCRdb retains in-frame clones only, with some absent. The table includes 600,000 to 750,000 clones, roughly 87% detected once. Sequenced input: memory CD8+ T cells from PBMCs. Subset specified: CD45RO+ cells pooled with CCR7-negative TemRA cells. All receptors come from a man aged 18 to 30 in good health. Some clones in this sample may be carry-over from other donors' samples.

There are a few counts of this clone. V gene TRBV9 combines with J gene TRBJ1-4; D is undetermined. The CDR3 has 14 amino acids. CDR1 and CDR2 (germline): SGDLS, YYNGEE. The ends were cut back, 0 bases at V and 8 bases at J, with 11 bases in the middle. CDR3 nucleotide sequence: TGTGCCAGCAGCGTAGGGGGAGGGAACGAAAAACTGTTTTTT. It is translated as CASSVGGGNEKLFF.

V gene TRBV9 combines with J gene TRBJ2-3; 7 positions agree with TRBD1. The germline CDR1 and CDR2 sequences are SGDLS and YYNGEE. CDR3 length equals 12 residues. V was clipped by 3 bases and J by 9 bases; unmatched bases: 4. In nucleotides, the CDR3 is TGTGCCAGCAGCGATTACAGGGGAACGCAGTATTTT. It yields the protein CASSDYRGTQYF.

The chain is built from TRBV11-3 and TRBJ1-1, with D possibly matching TRBD1 (5 bases). This CDR3 region has 15 residues. Looked up from germline, CDR1 is SGHNT and CDR2 is YENEEA. The germline V and J ends were trimmed by 6 bases and 6 bases, with 20 bases remaining between them. The CDR3 here is CASRARGSMYAEAFF. The CDR3 nucleotides are TGTGCCAGCAGGGCTAGGGGAAGCATGTACGCTGAAGCTTTCTTT.

This rearrangement joins TRBV5-6 to TRBJ2-4; D gene ambiguous. The CDR3 consists of 14 residues. Trimming took off 2 bases at V and 3 bases at J, with 9 bases between the two ends. Germline V gene sequence: CDR1 SGHDT, CDR2 YYEEEE. DNA of the CDR3: TGTGCCAGCAGCTTTGGACCCGACAAAAACATTCAGTACTTC. Translated, it gives CASSFGPDKNIQYF.

This rearrangement joins TRBV27 to TRBJ2-7; a possible D gene is TRBD1 (6 bases). The V end lost 5 bases, the J end lost 6 bases, and 14 bases lay between the germline ends. Germline V lookup: CDR1 MNHEY, CDR2 SMNVEV (reference sequence). The length of the CDR3 is 13 residues. In DNA form, the CDR3 reads TGTGCCAGCAGTGGAGTGGGGGCTGGCGAGCAGTACTTC. Encoded protein: CASSGVGAGEQYF.

The V and J genes are TRBV9 and TRBJ2-5; a possible D gene is TRBD2 (6 bases). Between the trimmed V and J ends, which lost 2 bases and 1 base, there was a span of 9 bases. CDR3 length: 14 residues. In germline, CDR1 is SGDLS, CDR2 YYNGEE. CDR3 coding DNA: TGTGCCAGCAGCGTTGGAGGGCCCCAAGAGACCCAGTACTTC. Protein sequence: CASSVGGPQETQYF.

The CDR3 sequence is CASSVGGGRARTDTQYF. Written as DNA, the CDR3 is TGTGCCAGCAGCGTAGGGGGCGGGAGGGCCCGGACAGATACGCAGTATTTT. This sequence joins TRBV9 and TRBJ2-3; 9 bases are a match to TRBD2. The length of the CDR3 is 17 residues. With V trimmed by 0 bases and J by 3 bases, 8 bases remained unmatched. CDR1 is SGDLS, CDR2 YYNGEE, per germline.

This clone came up once. CDR3 loop: CASSEGPYDTEAFF. The CDR3 DNA follows: TGTGCCAGCAGTGAAGGCCCCTATGACACTGAAGCTTTCTTT. The chain combines TRBV2 with TRBJ1-1; no definite D call. The V gene's germline CDR1 is SNHLY and CDR2 FYNNEI. CDR3 length: 14 amino acids. V lost 1 base, J lost 3 bases, and 9 bases lay in between. The whole variable domain, filled in from reference TRBV2 and TRBJ1-1, reads EPEVTQTPSHQVTQMGQEVILRCVPISNHLYFYWYRQILGQKVEFLVSFYNNEISEKSEIFDDQFSVERPDGSNFTLKIRSTKLEDSAMYFCASSEGPYDTEAFFGQGTRLTVV.

This sequence joins TRBV10-2 and TRBJ2-3; D call uncertain. Trimming left V 3 bases short and J 4 bases short, with 8 bases between. Looked up from germline, CDR1 is WSHSY and CDR2 is SAAADI. The CDR3 consists of 13 residues. Written as DNA, the CDR3 is TGCGCCAGCAGTGAAGGCCCTGCAGATACGCAGTATTTT. Translated: CASSEGPADTQYF.

J is TRBJ2-1 and V is TRBV28; 7 bases line up with TRBD1. Germline V gene sequence: CDR1 MDHEN, CDR2 SYDVKM. V shed 4 bases and J 9 bases; nucleotides not matched to a gene: 9. This CDR3 contains 14 residues. CDR3 residues: CASSWTGGSPEQFF. CDR3 DNA: TGTGCCAGCAGTTGGACAGGAGGCTCGCCTGAGCAGTTCTTC. Combining the CDR3 with reference TRBV28 and TRBJ2-1 gives the whole variable domain DVKVTQSSRYLVKRTGEKVFLECVQDMDHENMFWYRQDPGLGLRLIYFSYDVKMKEKGDIPEGYSVSREKKERFSLILESASTNQTSMYLCASSWTGGSPEQFFGPGTRLTVL.

This clone was seen just once. The rearrangement joins TRBV19 to TRBJ2-2; D is ambiguous. The germline CDR1 and CDR2 sequences are LNHDA and SQIVND (reference sequence). There are 14 residues in the CDR3. V was clipped by 2 bases and J by 1 base, with 5 bases between them. In DNA form, the CDR3 reads TGTGCCAGTAGTATACGGCAGAACACCGGGGAGCTGTTTTTT. This encodes CASSIRQNTGELFF. Supplemented by reference TRBV19 and TRBJ2-2, the full variable domain reads DGGITQSPKYLFRKEGQNVTLSCEQNLNHDAMYWYRQDPGQGLRLIYYSQIVNDFQKGDIAEGYSVSREKKESFPLTVTSAQKNPTAFYLCASSIRQNTGELFFGEGSRLTVL.

The rearrangement uses TRBV7-9 and TRBJ1-1; 8 bases agree with TRBD1. V dropped 7 bases and J dropped 5; count of bases not matched to a gene: 9. Germline V lookup: CDR1 SEHNR, CDR2 FQNEAQ (reference sequence). The CDR3 loop spans 14 amino acids. DNA for the CDR3: TGTGCCAGCACCCCCGGACAGGGCGGAACTGAAGCTTTCTTT. Encoded protein: CASTPGQGGTEAFF.

This rearrangement joins TRBV27 to TRBJ1-2; maybe TRBD1 (5 bases). Per germline, CDR1 MNHEY and CDR2 SMNVEV (reference sequence). This CDR3 has 15 amino acids. The V end lost 5 bases, the J end lost 4 bases, and 17 bases lay between the germline ends. This CDR3 is CASSRRGGAGYGYTF. The CDR3 DNA is TGTGCCAGCAGTCGGAGAGGAGGGGCCGGCTATGGCTACACCTTC.

The chain carries TRBV4-1 and TRBJ2-1; 13 nucleotides align to TRBD2. V dropped 1 base and J dropped 8; count of bases not matched to a gene: 8. This CDR3 spans 17 amino acids. CDR1 MGHRA and CDR2 YSYEKL come from the germline V gene. This chain's CDR3 is CASSQGHSGLAGYEQFF. In DNA, the CDR3 is TGCGCCAGCAGCCAAGGCCACTCGGGACTAGCGGGATATGAGCAGTTCTTC.

This rearrangement joins TRBV9 to TRBJ1-3, with D hard to call. V was cut by 7 bases and J by 3 bases, with 17 bases left in between. The CDR3 has 15 amino acids. CDR1 is SGDLS and CDR2 is YYNGEE in the germline V gene. The DNA of the CDR3 is TGTGCCAGCTCCCCGCAAGGGTTAGATGGAAACACCATATATTTT. Its translation is CASSPQGLDGNTIYF.

The chain employs TRBV6-6 and TRBJ2-1; D tentatively reads TRBD1 or TRBD2 (5 bases each). Between the trimmed V and J ends, which lost 7 bases and 2 bases, there was a span of 9 bases. The germline V gene encodes CDR1 MNHNY and CDR2 SVGAGI (reference sequence). The CDR3 is made up of 13 amino acids. This CDR3 is CASNQGAYNEQFF. CDR3 coding DNA: TGTGCCAGCAACCAGGGAGCCTACAATGAGCAGTTCTTC.

This clone has only a few counts. The chain has TRBV7-9 and TRBJ1-2, with D possibly being TRBD1 (6 bases). Trimming pared 2 bases from V and 3 bases from J, leaving 10 bases between. Per the germline V gene, CDR1 is SEHNR and CDR2 is FQNEAQ (reference sequence). The CDR3 runs to 14 residues. The CDR3 sequence: CASSLKGEHYGYTF. The CDR3 nucleotides read TGTGCCAGCAGCTTAAAGGGGGAACACTATGGCTACACCTTC. Looking up the rest from reference TRBV7-9 and TRBJ1-2 gives the full variable domain: DTGVSQNPRHKITKRGQNVTFRCDPISEHNRLYWYRQTLGQGPEFLTYFQNEAQLEKSRLLSDRFSAERPKGSFSTLEIQRTEQGDSAMYLCASSLKGEHYGYTFGSGTRLTVV.

Here the CDR3 reads CASIGTEDGYTF. The CDR3 DNA reads TGCGCCAGCATCGGGACAGAAGATGGCTACACCTTC. V usage is TRBV10-2 and J usage is TRBJ1-2, with 7 bases matching TRBD1. CDR3 size: 12 residues. Germline V gene sequence: CDR1 WSHSY, CDR2 SAAADI. Trimming cost V 7 bases and J 6 bases; bases outside gene matches: 5.

This clone was detected only once. V gene TRBV28 combines with J gene TRBJ1-1; D is perhaps TRBD1 (5 bases). V dropped 3 bases and J dropped 2 bases, with 16 bases sitting between them. The CDR3 has 16 amino acids. The germline V gene encodes CDR1 MDHEN and CDR2 SYDVKM. CDR3 residues: CASSLLLLGDNTEAFF. CDR3 DNA sequence: TGTGCCAGCAGTTTGCTCCTACTGGGGGATAACACTGAAGCTTTCTTT.

This chain links TRBV7-9 with TRBJ1-1; 9 nucleotides match TRBD1. Trimming took 5 bases from V and 3 from J; bases not matched to a gene: 4. The germline V gene encodes CDR1 SEHNR and CDR2 FQNEAQ (reference sequence). The CDR3 sequence is 14 residues long. CDR3 nucleotides: TGTGCCAGCAGCACCGGACAGGGGCACACTGAAGCTTTCTTT. Translation gives CASSTGQGHTEAFF.

This clone was counted once. V gene TRBV7-9 combines with J gene TRBJ2-2, with D maybe TRBD2 (5 bases). Germline V gene lookup returns CDR1 SEHNR and CDR2 FQNEAQ (reference sequence). The CDR3 sequence is 16 residues long. V gave up 0 bases and J gave up 5 bases, with 13 bases separating them. The CDR3 region is CASSLASGWETGELFF. CDR3 bases: TGTGCCAGCAGCTTAGCAAGCGGCTGGGAAACCGGGGAGCTGTTTTTT.

The chain employs TRBV13 and TRBJ2-3; 11 bases line up with TRBD2. The CDR3 length is 16 residues. Germline CDR1 is PRHDT and CDR2 is FYEKMQ (reference sequence). V was clipped by 3 bases and J by 0 bases; unmatched bases: 2. The CDR3 DNA sequence: TGTGCCAGCAGCTTGGGACTAGCGGCCAGCACAGATACGCAGTATTTT. Amino acid sequence: CASSLGLAASTDTQYF.